Shown below are 5 T cell receptor beta chains from a single sample sequenced in a study of T cells in Graves' hyperthyroidism and ophthalmopathy. Researchers amplified the TCR beta CDR3 regions from RNA transcripts. A set of HTBI primers served as the primers for a first-round RT-PCR of the TCR CDR3. One entry per CDR3 protein results from TCRdb running MiXCR on the multiplex PCR reads. This table has almost 500,000 distinct CDR3 sequences, 20% to 25% appearing once. Material for sequencing was blood. These receptors were collected from a woman aged 65 to 85 with Graves' ophthalmopathy.

V and J are TRBV18 and TRBJ2-1; 7 positions agree with TRBD1. This CDR3 is built from 17 residues. V shed 3 bases, J shed 0 bases, and the junction held 8 bases outside the gene matches. CDR1 is KGHSH, CDR2 LQKENI, per germline. The CDR3 region is CASSPKGGTRSYNEQFF. Here the CDR3 DNA reads TGTGCCAGCTCACCGAAAGGGGGCACCCGCTCCTACAATGAGCAGTTCTTC. Based on the CDR3 plus reference TRBV18 and TRBJ2-1, the full variable domain is NAGVMQNPRHLVRRRGQEARLRCSPMKGHSHVYWYRQLPEEGLKFMVYLQKENIIDESGMPKERFSAEFPKEGPSILRIQQVVRGDSAAYFCASSPKGGTRSYNEQFFGPGTRLTVL.

This sequence joins TRBV20-1 and TRBJ1-2, with D possibly matching TRBD1 (6 bases). Looked up from germline, CDR1 is DFQATT and CDR2 is SNEGSKA (reference sequence). The CDR3 loop spans 14 amino acids. Trimming pared 2 bases from V and 3 bases from J, leaving 13 bases between. CDR3 in amino acids: CSARLLQGDYGYTF. The CDR3 nucleotides read TGCAGTGCTAGATTACTACAGGGTGACTATGGCTACACCTTC.

Notes on this clonotype: At one of its ends the junction is not consistent with the germline gene, which may arise from a read error. The chain employs TRBV3-1 and TRBJ1-3, with no clear D. CDR1 is LGHDT and CDR2 is YNNKEL in the germline V gene (reference sequence). This CDR3 has 14 amino acids. CDR3: CASSQSSAGSTIYF. CDR3 bases: TGTGCCAGCAGCCAAAGCTCGGCCGGAAGCACCATATATTTT.

This clonotype has a single count. Since a much larger clone is just one base distant, this may be a read error. The V and J genes are TRBV7-9 and TRBJ1-4, with unresolved D. Germline values: CDR1 SEHNR, CDR2 FQNEAQ (reference sequence). V was cut by 0 bases and J by 0 bases, with 8 bases left in between. The CDR3 length is 16 residues. In DNA form, the CDR3 reads TGTGCCAGCAGCTTAGCGGGCTGCCCAACTAATGAAAAACTGTTTTTT. This codes for CASSLAGCPTNEKLFF.

This clonotype was seen many times. This rearrangement joins TRBV3-1 to TRBJ2-7, with unresolved D. Germline V gene sequence: CDR1 LGHDT, CDR2 YNNKEL (reference sequence). The V gene lost 2 bases and the J gene lost 3 bases, with 2 bases spanning the gap. The length of the CDR3 is 11 residues. CDR3 nucleotides: TGTGCCAGCAGCCAACTCTACGAGCAGTACTTC. It specifies CASSQLYEQYF.